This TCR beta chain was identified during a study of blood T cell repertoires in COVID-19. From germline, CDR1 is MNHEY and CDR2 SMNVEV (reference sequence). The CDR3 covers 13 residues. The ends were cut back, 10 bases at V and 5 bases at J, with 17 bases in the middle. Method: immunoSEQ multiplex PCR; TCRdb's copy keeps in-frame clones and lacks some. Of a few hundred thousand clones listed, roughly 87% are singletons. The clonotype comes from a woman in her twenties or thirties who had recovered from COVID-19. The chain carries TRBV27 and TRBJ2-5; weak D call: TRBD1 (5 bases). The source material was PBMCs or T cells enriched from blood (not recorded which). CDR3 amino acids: CATGFGARETQYF. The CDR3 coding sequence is TGTGCCACTGGGTTTGGGGCTCGGGAGACCCAGTACTTC.